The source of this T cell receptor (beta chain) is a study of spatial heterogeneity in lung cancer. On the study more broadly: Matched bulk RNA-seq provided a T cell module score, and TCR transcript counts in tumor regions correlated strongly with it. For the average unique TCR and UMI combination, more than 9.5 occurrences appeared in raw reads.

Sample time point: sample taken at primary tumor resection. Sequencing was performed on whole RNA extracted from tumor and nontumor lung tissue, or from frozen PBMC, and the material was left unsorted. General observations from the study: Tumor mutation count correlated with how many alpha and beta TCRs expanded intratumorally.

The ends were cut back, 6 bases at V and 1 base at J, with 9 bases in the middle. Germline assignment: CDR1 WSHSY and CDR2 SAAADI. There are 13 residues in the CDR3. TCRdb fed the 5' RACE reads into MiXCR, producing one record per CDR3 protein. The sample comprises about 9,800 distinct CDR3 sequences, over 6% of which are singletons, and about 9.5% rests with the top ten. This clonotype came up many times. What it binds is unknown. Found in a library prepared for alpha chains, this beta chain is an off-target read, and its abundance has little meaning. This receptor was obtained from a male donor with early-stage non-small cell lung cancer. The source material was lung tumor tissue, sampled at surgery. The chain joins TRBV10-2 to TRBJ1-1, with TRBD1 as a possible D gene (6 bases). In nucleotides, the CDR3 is TGCGCCAGCAGGGAACAGGGGAACACTGAAGCTTTCTTT. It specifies CASREQGNTEAFF.